This TCR beta chain was obtained from a study of CD8+ T cells in alopecia areata (dated by TCRdb to 2016 to 2018). The study in broad terms: The treated patients, all with moderate-to-severe alopecia areata, were enrolled in an open-label pilot trial of oral tofacitinib given at 5 to 10 mg twice daily. The RNA source kit depended on sample type: the PAXgene miRNA kit for fixed scalp, the miRNeasy kit for PBMCs, and the RNeasy kit for mouse skin. Biopsies were taken from tofacitinib-treated patients at baseline and at 4 and 24 weeks of treatment, and a later scalp biopsy was taken in several of the tofacitinib-treated patients. On the human side, TCRbeta sequencing was run on scalp tissue and on sorted CD4+ and CD8+ peripheral blood T cells from healthy controls and from alopecia areata patients with either patchy or totalis/universalis disease. TCRbeta CDR3 regions were amplified by immunoSEQ multiplex PCR with 35 Vbeta forward and 13 Jbeta reverse primers. To study T cell clonal expansion in alopecia areata, the researchers applied high-throughput TCRbeta sequencing to both the C3H/HeJ mouse model and human patients. Tofacitinib was given for 6 to 18 months, followed by 6 months of follow-up off drug to assess delayed response and recurrence. Scalp clonality was compared across normal scalp (n=4), patchy alopecia areata scalp (n=8), and alopecia totalis/universalis scalp (n=8). The research as a whole found: Compared with mice, TCR sequences shared between patients were less clear, possibly partly because of HLA diversity across the patient population. Lesional scalp, especially in alopecia totalis/universalis, showed higher clonality and more expanded CD8+ clones than normal scalp, suggesting antigenic drive. Unlike mouse skin, which is dominated by gammadelta T cells, normal human skin has resident alphabeta T cells that are also sequenced, and this complicates analysis of the scalp TCR repertoire.

V and J lose 3 bases and 4 bases, and a span of 10 bases separates them. The CDR3 sequence holds 13 residues, the cysteine and phenylalanine included. This entry keeps only the CDR3 DNA: 39 bases, framed from base 1. The germline V gene encodes CDR1 SQVTM and CDR2 ANQGSEA. The intended sense of this specimen's time point label: baseline before oral tofacitinib. Lesional scalp punch biopsies and peripheral blood were obtained from alopecia areata patients. PBMCs were isolated by density centrifugation and stained for CD3, CD4 and CD8, and CD4+ and CD8+ T cells were sorted on a FACSAria. Libraries were made using the immunoSEQ multiplex PCR assay. RNA was extracted from all samples and reverse transcribed into cDNA as template for TCR sequencing. First-strand cDNA was synthesized using SuperScript III with a 2:1 mix of oligo-dT and random hexamers. A synthetic immune receptor repertoire was used to assess amplification bias, and residual bias was removed computationally. Under the source paper's analysis protocol: After raw reads were preprocessed to remove errors, the CDR3 was defined following IMGT conventions as running from the conserved cysteine to phenylalanine. Clonality was computed by normalizing Shannon entropy by log2 of the number of productive unique TCRs and subtracting the result from 1. CD4 or CD8 identity of scalp clones was inferred by cross-referencing scalp TCRbeta sequences with sorted blood CD4 and CD8 repertoires. Imported from immuneACCESS, the table was reduced by TCRdb to in-frame sequences with V and J called. These copies leave out some clones; in studies compared against another copy, an unresolved V gene accounts for under half, and the cause of the remainder is not known. Clonal size and the V and J genes are those of that table, whereas D and trimming came from the DNA. The sample yields 250,000 or so clones; about two thirds were counted once. Around 1.2% of the sample goes to the ten largest clones.

Points on this clone: The antigen it recognizes is unknown. No per-base quality is available; no much larger clone lies one base away.

Sequences were derived from CD4+ T cells sorted from blood, sampled at week 0. The rearranged chain carries TRBV29-1 and TRBJ2-1, with no D gene named confidently. This sequence originates from a human donor with alopecia areata. The CDR3: CSVEVGTYNEQFF. The sequenced DNA is TGCAGCGTTGAGGTCGGAACTTACAATGAGCAGTTCTTC.